This T cell receptor beta chain was captured by sequencing in a study of a mutant IDH1 vaccine in newly diagnosed glioma. Turning to the study itself: The first vaccination came 4-6 weeks after radiotherapy alone, or with temozolomide cycles. Earlier therapy was either radiotherapy, temozolomide, or both, and most got both.

Repertoires were generated with immunoSEQ multiplex PCR, while TCRdb's copy carries only in-frame clones and drops some. The sample includes around 40,000 clones, 65% to 90% of them seen just once. Worth noting for this clone: No antigen is known for it.

This CDR3 region has 15 residues. Germline CDR1 SEHNR, CDR2 FQNEAQ (reference sequence). V was cut by 5 bases and J by 4 bases, with 14 bases left in between. This sample's time point: week 47, end of study. Each dose delivered 300 ug of mutant IDH1 20-mer peptide subcutaneously with imiquimod. Points from the study as a whole: It seemed that pseudoprogression was not linked to changes in the top peripheral T cell clonotypes.

The rearrangement joins TRBV7-9 to TRBJ2-2; D is perhaps TRBD2 (5 bases). This TCR was sampled from a man aged 18 to 30 with glioma. Some clones in this sample may be carry-over from other donors' samples. The input for sequencing was PBMCs, taken from a glioma patient whose treatment included an IDH1 peptide vaccine. CDR3 nucleotide sequence: TGTGCCAGCAGCATCAGGCCAGGACTCACCGGGGAGCTGTTTTTT. This encodes CASSIRPGLTGELFF.